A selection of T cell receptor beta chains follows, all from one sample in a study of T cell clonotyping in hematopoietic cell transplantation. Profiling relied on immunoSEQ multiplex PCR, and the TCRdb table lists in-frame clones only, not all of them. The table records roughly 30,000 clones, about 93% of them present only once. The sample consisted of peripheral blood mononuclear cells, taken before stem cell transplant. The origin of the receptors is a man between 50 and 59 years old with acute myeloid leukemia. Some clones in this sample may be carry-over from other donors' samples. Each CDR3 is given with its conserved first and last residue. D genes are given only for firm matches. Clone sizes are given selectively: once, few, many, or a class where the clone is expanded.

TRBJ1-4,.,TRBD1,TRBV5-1,TGCGCCAGCAGCATGACAGGGGGAAGTGAAAAACTGTTTTTT,CASSMTGGSEKLFF
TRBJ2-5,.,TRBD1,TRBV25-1,TGTGCCAGCAGTACCGGGACAGGCCTAATGAGGGGGACCCAGTACTTC,CASSTGTGLMRGTQYF
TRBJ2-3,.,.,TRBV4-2,TGTGCCAGCAGCCAAGACCCAACTGGCACAGATACGCAGTATTTT,CASSQDPTGTDTQYF
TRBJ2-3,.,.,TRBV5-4,TGTGCCAGCAGCTTGCTTTGGGTGGCAGATACGCAGTATTTT,CASSLLWVADTQYF
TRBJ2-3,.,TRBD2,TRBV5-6,TGTGCCAGCAGCTTGGATGGACACCAAAGCGGGAGTGGAACAGATACGCAGTATTTT,CASSLDGHQSGSGTDTQYF
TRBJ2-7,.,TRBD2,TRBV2,TGTGCCAGCATGCTCGGACTAGCGGGGGCCTACTCCTACGAGCAGTACTTC,CASMLGLAGAYSYEQYF
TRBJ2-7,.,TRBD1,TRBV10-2,TGCGCCAGCAGTTTGGGGACAGGGGGCTACGAGCAGTACTTC,CASSLGTGGYEQYF
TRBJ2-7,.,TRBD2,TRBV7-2,TGTGCCAGCAGCTGGGGACTAGCGGCGAACTACGAGCAGTACTTC,CASSWGLAANYEQYF
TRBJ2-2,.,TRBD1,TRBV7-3,TGTGCCAGCAGCCCCGGATCGACAGGGCTAACCGGGGAGCTGTTTTTT,CASSPGSTGLTGELFF
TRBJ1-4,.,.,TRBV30,TGTGCCTGGAGTGTACCCGGGTTTTGGGTAACTAATGAAAAACTGTTTTTT,CAWSVPGFWVTNEKLFF
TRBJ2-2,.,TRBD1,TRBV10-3,TGTGCCATCAGTGAGCCAGGACAGGGTAACACCGGGGAGCTGTTTTTT,CAISEPGQGNTGELFF
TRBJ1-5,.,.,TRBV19,TGTGCCAGTAGTCTGGATAGCAATCAGCCCCAGCATTTT,CASSLDSNQPQHF
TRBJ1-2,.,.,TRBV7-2,TGTGCCAGCAGCTTAGATACGCGACGTAACTATGGCTACACCTTC,CASSLDTRRNYGYTF
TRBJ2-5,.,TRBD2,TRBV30,TGTGCCTGGAGTTTTAGGAGCGGGAGACAAGAGACCCAGTACTTC,CAWSFRSGRQETQYF
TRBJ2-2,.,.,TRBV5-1,TGCGCCAGCAGCCCGACGACAGGGAACACCGGGGAGCTGTTTTTT,CASSPTTGNTGELFF
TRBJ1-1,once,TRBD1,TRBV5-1,TGCGCCAGCAGCCCCGGGACAGGTGAAACTGAAGCTTTCTTT,CASSPGTGETEAFF
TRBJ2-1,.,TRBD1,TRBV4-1,TGCGCCAGCAGCCAAGGTGCAGGGGGCTATAGGAATGAGCAGTTCTTC,CASSQGAGGYRNEQFF
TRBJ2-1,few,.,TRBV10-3,TGTGCCATCAGTGGCGGGACAGTAAGGTTCTACAATGAGCAGTTCTTC,CAISGGTVRFYNEQFF
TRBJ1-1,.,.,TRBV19,TGTGCCAGTAGCTGGGAGACGAACACTGAAGCTTTCTTT,CASSWETNTEAFF
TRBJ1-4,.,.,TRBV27,TGTGCCAGCATGGAGTGGGATAATGAAAAACTGTTTTTT,CASMEWDNEKLFF
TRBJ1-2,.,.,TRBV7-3,TGTGCCAGCAGCTACCCACGGGGCAGGGTAGCTGGCTACACCTTC,CASSYPRGRVAGYTF
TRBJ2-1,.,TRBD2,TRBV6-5,TGTGCCAGCAAGATAGCGGGAGCCTACAATGAGCAGTTCTTC,CASKIAGAYNEQFF
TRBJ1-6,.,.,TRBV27,TGTGCCAGCAGTTTAGCAGAGAATTCACCCCTCCACTTT,CASSLAENSPLHF
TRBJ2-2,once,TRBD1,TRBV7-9,TGTGCCAGCAGCTTAGGGGGGACAGTTTTGAACACCGGGGAGCTGTTTTTT,CASSLGGTVLNTGELFF
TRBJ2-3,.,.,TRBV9,TGTGCCAGCAGCGCGGGGACTGCCACAGATACGCAGTATTTT,CASSAGTATDTQYF
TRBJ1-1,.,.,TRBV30,TGTGCCTGGAGTGAGACAGATGGCACTGAAGCTTTCTTT,CAWSETDGTEAFF
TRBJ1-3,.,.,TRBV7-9,TGTGCCAGCAGCTTAGATAGAAACACCATATATTTT,CASSLDRNTIYF
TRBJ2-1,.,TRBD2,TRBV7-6,TGTGCCAGCAGCTTAGGCCTAGCGGGGGGCAATGAGCAGTTCTTC,CASSLGLAGGNEQFF
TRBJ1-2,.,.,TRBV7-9,TGTGCCAGCAGACTGGACAGCTATGGCTACACCTTC,CASRLDSYGYTF
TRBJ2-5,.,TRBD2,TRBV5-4,TGTGCCAGCAGCTTTAGCGGGGGAGAGACCCAGTACTTC,CASSFSGGETQYF
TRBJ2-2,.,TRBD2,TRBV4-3,TGCGCCAGCAGCCGCGTCATAGCGGGAGATGGGACCGGGGAGCTGTTTTTT,CASSRVIAGDGTGELFF
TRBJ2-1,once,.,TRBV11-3,TGTGCCAGCAGCCCAGGGACTTACAATGAGCAGTTCTTC,CASSPGTYNEQFF
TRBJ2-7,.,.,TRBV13,TGTGCCAGCAGCAACCAACACGAGCAGTACTTC,CASSNQHEQYF
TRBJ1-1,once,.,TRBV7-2,TGTGCCAGCAGCTTAGTACGGGACACTGAAGCTTTCTTT,CASSLVRDTEAFF
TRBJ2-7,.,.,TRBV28,TGTGCCAGCAGTTTTGGCACCTACGAGCAGTACTTC,CASSFGTYEQYF
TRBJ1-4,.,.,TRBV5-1,TGCGCCAGCAGCTTTTCACAGGGAGGAGGAAAACTGTTTTTT,CASSFSQGGGKLFF
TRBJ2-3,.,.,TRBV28,TGTGCCAGCAGTCCGCGAGATACGCAGTATTTT,CASSPRDTQYF
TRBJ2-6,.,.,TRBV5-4,TGTGCCAGCAGCTCCTGGCGGAACTCTGGGGCCAACGTCCTGACTTTC,CASSSWRNSGANVLTF
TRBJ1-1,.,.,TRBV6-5,TGTGCCAGCAGAGGGTTTCCCATGAACACTGAAGCTTTCTTT,CASRGFPMNTEAFF
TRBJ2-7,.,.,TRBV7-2,TGTGCCAGCAGCTTGAGGCGCCCGGCAGGACGGGCCCGGGAGCAGTACTTC,CASSLRRPAGRAREQYF
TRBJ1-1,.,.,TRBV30,TGTGCCTGGACAAATCAGGGCGCCGGTGAAGCTTTCTTT,CAWTNQGAGEAFF
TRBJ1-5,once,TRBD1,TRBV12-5,TGTGCTAGTGGTTTGGTAGGCCGGGACAGGGGTAAGCCCCAGCATTTT,CASGLVGRDRGKPQHF
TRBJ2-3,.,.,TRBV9,TGTGCCAGCAGCGTAGTGGGACGGGGAGATACGCAGTATTTT,CASSVVGRGDTQYF
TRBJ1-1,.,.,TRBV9,TGTGCCAGCAGCGTAGTGTCGAACACTGAAGCTTTCTTT,CASSVVSNTEAFF
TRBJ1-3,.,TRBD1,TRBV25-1,TGTGCCAGCAGTCCGAGGGGGCTCTCTGGAAACACCATATATTTT,CASSPRGLSGNTIYF
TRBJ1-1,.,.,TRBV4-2,TGTGCCAGCAGCCAAGTCATAGGTTTCGACACTGAAGCTTTCTTT,CASSQVIGFDTEAFF
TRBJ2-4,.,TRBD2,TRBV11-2,TGTGCCAGCAGCCCCCGTAGCGGGAGGGACCCCAAAAACATTCAGTACTTC,CASSPRSGRDPKNIQYF
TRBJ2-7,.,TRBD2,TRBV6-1,TGTGCCAGCAGTGGCGCTAGCGGGAGGGCCTCGTACGAGCAGTACTTC,CASSGASGRASYEQYF
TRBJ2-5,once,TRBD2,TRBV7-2,TGTGCCAGCAGCTTGAGGCGGGAGGGCTTAGAGACCCAGTACTTC,CASSLRREGLETQYF